The T cell receptor (beta chain) under discussion was sequenced for a study of blood T cell repertoires in COVID-19. The Seattle patients, enrolled during active infection, were followed longitudinally. This clone was picked up one time. Sequencing was performed with immunoSEQ multiplex PCR; in TCRdb, only in-frame clones are kept and a portion is missing. The table lists 250,000 or so clones, about 91% of them singletons, with roughly 6.3% in the top ten. The CDR3 totals 15 residues. Germline V gene sequence: CDR1 SGHTA, CDR2 FQGNSA. The V and J ends lost 2 bases and 5 bases respectively, with 12 bases between them.

The receptor was isolated from a woman aged 25 to 45 with COVID-19, enrolled during active disease. This chain links TRBV7-2 with TRBJ2-2, with unresolved D. Sequenced material: peripheral blood. The CDR3 sequence: CASSLPHTATGELFF. The CDR3 DNA sequence: TGTGCCAGCAGCTTACCCCATACTGCAACCGGGGAGCTGTTTTTT.